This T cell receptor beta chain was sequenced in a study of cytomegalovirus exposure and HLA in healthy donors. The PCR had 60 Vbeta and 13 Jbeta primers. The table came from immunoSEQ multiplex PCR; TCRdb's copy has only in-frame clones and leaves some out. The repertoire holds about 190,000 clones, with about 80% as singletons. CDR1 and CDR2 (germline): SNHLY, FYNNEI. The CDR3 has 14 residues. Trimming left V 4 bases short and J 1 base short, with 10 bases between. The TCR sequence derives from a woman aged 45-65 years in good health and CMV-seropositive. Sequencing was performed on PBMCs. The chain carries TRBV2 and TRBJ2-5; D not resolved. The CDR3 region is CASSVRRVQETQYF. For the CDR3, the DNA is TGTGCCAGCAGTGTCAGACGGGTCCAAGAGACCCAGTACTTC.